This T cell receptor (beta chain) was observed in a study of identical twins. General observations from the study: Cord blood beta clonotypes that were abundant carried fewer insertions, and memory repertoires showed no such trend. For out-of-frame beta sequences, excess twin sharing was weaker.

J gave up 2 bases and V 6 bases, and 10 bases lay outside the gene matches. This CDR3 region has 16 residues. CDR1 MNHEY and CDR2 SVGEGT come from the germline V gene. Each CDR3 protein gets one entry after TCRdb re-called the 5' RACE reads with MiXCR. The sample contains approximately 300,000 distinct CDR3 sequences, 7.5% to 9.5% of which appear only once. Of note for this clonotype: What it recognizes is unknown.

This sample also belongs to another study, concerning yellow fever vaccine responses in identical twins. Turning to that study: Reportedly, the T cell response mounted by twins to vaccine seemed partly convergent, partly personalized.

Sequenced: CD8+ T cells sorted from blood. The clonotype was recovered from a woman between 18 and 30 years old in good health. This sequence joins TRBV6-2 or TRBV6-3 and TRBJ1-5, with 7 positions matching TRBD1. The CDR3 region is CASRDPGTDRNQPQHF. The CDR3 DNA reads as TGTGCCAGCAGAGATCCCGGGACAGACCGCAATCAGCCCCAGCATTTT.